Following are 23 T cell receptor beta chains from one sample sequenced in a study of control samples from healthy donors and cancer patients. The method was immunoSEQ multiplex PCR; TCRdb's version includes in-frame clones alone and lacks a portion of them. The sample contains 160,000 or so clones, under 96% of which appear only once. Sequences were obtained from blood. These TCRs come from a woman aged 30 to 39 in good health.

This clone was recorded only once. J is TRBJ1-2 and V is TRBV28; D is unresolved. Trimming shortened V by 5 bases and J by 5 bases, and 12 bases separated the two germline ends. CDR1 and CDR2 from the germline V gene are MDHEN and SYDVKM. This CDR3 region has 13 residues. This chain's CDR3 is CASSLIYDYGYTF. CDR3 nucleotide sequence: TGTGCCAGCAGTCTCATCTACGATTATGGCTACACCTTC.

The CDR3 DNA reads as TGTGCCAGCTCACCCCTTGGACAGGGGGCGTCAGAAAAACTGTTTTTT. Its translation is CASSPLGQGASEKLFF. The V gene is TRBV18, the J gene TRBJ1-4, with 11 nucleotides matching TRBD1. Per the germline V gene, CDR1 is KGHSH and CDR2 is LQKENI. This CDR3 is 16 amino acids long. J lost 8 bases, V lost 3 bases, and 8 bases had no gene match.

This chain links TRBV7-3 with TRBJ2-7; 7 nucleotides align to TRBD1. The CDR3 length is 16 residues. V was pared by 1 base and J by 0 bases, with 6 bases of the junction left unmatched. Germline-derived CDR1 and CDR2 are SGHTA and FQGTGA. Here the CDR3 DNA reads TGTGCCAGCAGCTTAATGGGGGACAGAAACTCCTACGAGCAGTACTTC. Its protein product is CASSLMGDRNSYEQYF.

V gene TRBV7-3 combines with J gene TRBJ2-1, with 8 nucleotides matching TRBD1. The CDR3 runs to 17 residues. Germline trimming cut 5 bases from V and 4 bases from J; bases unmatched to any gene: 13. CDR1 is SGHTA and CDR2 is FQGTGA in the germline V gene. Written as DNA, the CDR3 is TGTGCCAGCAGCCCTAGCCCCGGACAGGGAAGATACAATGAGCAGTTCTTC. It specifies CASSPSPGQGRYNEQFF.

This chain links TRBV9 with TRBJ2-7; D unresolved. The germline V gene encodes CDR1 SGDLS and CDR2 YYNGEE. The CDR3 totals 14 residues. V gave up 0 bases and J gave up 2 bases, with 9 bases separating them. This CDR3 reads CASSVEAGPYEQYF. The CDR3 bases are TGTGCCAGCAGCGTAGAAGCTGGTCCCTACGAGCAGTACTTC.

CDR3 amino acids: CASSLERGGRSTDTQYF. The CDR3, as DNA: TGTGCCAGCAGCTTAGAGCGGGGGGGTAGGAGCACAGATACGCAGTATTTT. The V and J genes are TRBV7-9 and TRBJ2-3, with 10 positions matching TRBD2. Germline V gene data show CDR1 as SEHNR and CDR2 as FQNEAQ (reference sequence). J gave up 0 bases and V 1 base, and 4 bases lay outside the gene matches. This CDR3 has 17 residues.

The CDR3 loop is CASSRTASGNTIYF. For the CDR3, the DNA is TGTGCCAGTAGCCGGACAGCCTCTGGAAACACCATATATTTT. The chain combines TRBV19 with TRBJ1-3; TRBD1 might be the D (6 bases). The CDR3 covers 14 residues. Looked up from germline, CDR1 is LNHDA and CDR2 is SQIVND (reference sequence). Trimming took off 6 bases at V and 0 bases at J, with 9 bases between the two ends.

The rearrangement uses TRBV12-3 or TRBV12-4 and TRBJ1-1; D might be TRBD1 (6 bases). The germline V and J ends were trimmed by 3 bases and 6 bases, with 11 bases remaining between them. The CDR3 covers 13 residues. In nucleotides, the CDR3 is TGTGCCAGCAGTTTGACAGGTTCCTCTGAAGCTTTCTTT. The encoded protein is CASSLTGSSEAFF.

The chain uses TRBV10-2 and TRBJ1-6, with TRBD1 identical over 7 bases. The J segment lost 7 bases and the V segment lost 8 bases, leaving 11 bases of the junction unmatched. Looked up from germline, CDR1 is WSHSY and CDR2 is SAAADI. The CDR3 length is 15 residues. CDR3 bases: TGCGCCAGCCGAGGGGAGGGGGCCAGGAATTCACCCCTCCACTTT. It specifies CASRGEGARNSPLHF.

This sequence joins TRBV28 and TRBJ2-7, with TRBD2 identical over 10 bases. CDR1 and CDR2 from the germline V gene are MDHEN and SYDVKM. This CDR3 comprises 14 residues. The trim removed 4 bases at V and 7 bases at J, leaving 7 bases unmatched. Written as DNA, the CDR3 is TGTGCCAGCAGTTCTAGCGGGAGCCAAGTGGAGCAGTACTTC. This encodes CASSSSGSQVEQYF. Full variable domain (rest looked up from reference TRBV28 and TRBJ2-7): DVKVTQSSRYLVKRTGEKVFLECVQDMDHENMFWYRQDPGLGLRLIYFSYDVKMKEKGDIPEGYSVSREKKERFSLILESASTNQTSMYLCASSSSGSQVEQYFGPGTRLTVT.

The V call is TRBV5-3, the J call TRBJ2-1, with 7 bases matching TRBD1. TRBV5-3 is reported as an ORF; its role is uncertain. V shed 4 bases and J 7 bases; nucleotides not matched to a gene: 2. The CDR3 length is 12 residues. CDR3 loop: CARSPDRNEQFF. The DNA of the CDR3 is TGTGCCAGAAGCCCGGACAGGAATGAGCAGTTCTTC.

This sequence joins TRBV6-5 and TRBJ2-5; D not certain. CDR3 length equals 14 residues. The V end lost 5 bases, the J end lost 1 base, and 11 bases lay between the germline ends. The germline V gene has CDR1 MNHEY and CDR2 SVGAGI. The CDR3 DNA follows: TGTGCCAGCAGTCTGCAGAGAACCCAAGAGACCCAGTACTTC. Amino acid sequence: CASSLQRTQETQYF.

The CDR3 spells CASSLVPSPGGELFF. The CDR3 DNA reads as TGTGCCAGCAGCTTAGTGCCTAGCCCCGGCGGGGAGCTGTTTTTT. The chain combines TRBV11-2 with TRBJ2-2, with D tentatively TRBD2 (5 bases). CDR1 is SGHAT and CDR2 is FQNNGV in the germline V gene. V lost 1 base and J lost 7, with 13 bases in between. There are 15 residues in the CDR3. The entire variable domain, with the rest obtained from reference TRBV11-2 and TRBJ2-2, is as follows: EAGVAQSPRYKIIEKRQSVAFWCNPISGHATLYWYQQILGQGPKLLIQFQNNGVVDDSQLPKDRFSAERLKGVDSTLKIQPAKLEDSAVYLCASSLVPSPGGELFFGEGSRLTVL.

The V gene is TRBV4-1, the J gene TRBJ1-4; D ambiguous. The CDR3 runs to 15 residues. V was clipped by 1 base and J by 8 bases, with 14 bases between them. The germline CDR1 and CDR2 sequences are MGHRA and YSYEKL. CDR3 coding DNA: TGCGCCAGCAGCCAAGGGGAGGGCGCGGAAGAAAAACTGTTTTTT. Translation gives CASSQGEGAEEKLFF.

This chain connects TRBV29-1 to TRBJ1-3; tentative D call: TRBD1 (6 bases). Germline V CDR1 and CDR2: SQVTM, ANQGSEA. The ends were cut back, 4 bases at V and 0 bases at J, with 10 bases in the middle. CDR3 length equals 14 residues. The CDR3, as DNA: TGCAGCGTTGGTGGGGGGCACTCTGGAAACACCATATATTTT. Residues: CSVGGGHSGNTIYF.

The rearrangement uses TRBV2 and TRBJ1-2; tentatively, D is TRBD1 (5 bases). The CDR3 has 12 amino acids. Germline V gene lookup returns CDR1 SNHLY and CDR2 FYNNEI. V was shortened by 6 bases and J by 8 bases, with 13 bases between the two germline ends. In DNA, the CDR3 is TGTGCCAGCAGCCGCAGGGAGGGCGGCTACACCTTC. Its protein is CASSRREGGYTF.

This chain links TRBV3-1 (or the pseudogene TRBV3-2) with TRBJ2-5; no clear D gene. V was trimmed by 0 bases and J by 2 bases, leaving 10 bases between them. This CDR3 is built from 15 residues. Germline V gene data show CDR1 as LGHDT and CDR2 as YNNKEL (reference sequence). In DNA form, the CDR3 reads TGTGCCAGCAGCCAAGATTTGGTACCTCAAGAGACCCAGTACTTC. Its translation: CASSQDLVPQETQYF.

The rearrangement links TRBV6-5 to TRBJ2-7, with D possibly being TRBD2 (5 bases). Per germline, CDR1 MNHEY and CDR2 SVGAGI. Trimming removed 5 bases at V and 4 bases at J, with 12 bases between. The CDR3 loop spans 13 amino acids. CDR3: CASSLNREYEQYF. CDR3 bases: TGTGCCAGCAGTCTAAACCGGGAATACGAGCAGTACTTC.

V usage is TRBV11-2 and J usage is TRBJ2-3, with no clear D. V shed 5 bases and J shed 5 bases, with 20 bases lying between them. Germline CDR1 is SGHAT and CDR2 is FQNNGV. The CDR3 spans 16 residues. The CDR3 protein is CASSRIISKGRDTQYF. DNA for the CDR3: TGTGCCAGCAGCCGTATAATTTCGAAGGGCCGAGATACGCAGTATTTT.

The chain recombines TRBV6-4 with TRBJ1-4, with TRBD1 matching over 11 bases. V shed 6 bases and J 8 bases; nucleotides not matched to a gene: 8. This CDR3 has 15 amino acids. CDR1 and CDR2 (germline): MRHNA, SNTAGT. CDR3 residues: CASSLTGTGGEKLFF. CDR3 coding DNA: TGTGCCAGCAGCCTAACCGGGACAGGGGGGGAAAAACTGTTTTTT.

The DNA for the CDR3 is TGTGCCAGCAGAAGAAGCGGGAGCCCCAATGAGCAGTTCTTC. Its translation: CASRRSGSPNEQFF. The chain recombines TRBV7-8 with TRBJ2-1; TRBD2 aligns across 8 bases. Germline V gene lookup returns CDR1 SGHVS and CDR2 FQNEAQ. Trimming cost V 6 bases and J 6 bases; bases outside gene matches: 7. The CDR3 contains 14 residues.

For the CDR3, the DNA is TGCGCCAGCAGCTCGAAACAGGGGAGCGGGAACGAGCAGTACTTC. This encodes CASSSKQGSGNEQYF. V and J are TRBV5-1 and TRBJ2-7, with D perhaps matching TRBD1 or TRBD2 (7 bases each). CDR3 length equals 15 residues. The V and J ends lost 3 bases and 5 bases respectively, with 18 bases between them. The germline V gene encodes CDR1 SGHRS and CDR2 YFSETQ.

The chain couples TRBV24-1 to TRBJ2-5, with 7 positions matching TRBD1. The V gene end was trimmed by 3 bases and the J gene end by 2 bases; junction bases not matched to a gene: 5. CDR3 length equals 15 residues. Germline values: CDR1 KGHDR, CDR2 SFDVKD. The CDR3 spells CATSDLRDSQETQYF. The DNA for the CDR3 is TGTGCCACCAGTGATCTTAGGGACAGTCAAGAGACCCAGTACTTC.